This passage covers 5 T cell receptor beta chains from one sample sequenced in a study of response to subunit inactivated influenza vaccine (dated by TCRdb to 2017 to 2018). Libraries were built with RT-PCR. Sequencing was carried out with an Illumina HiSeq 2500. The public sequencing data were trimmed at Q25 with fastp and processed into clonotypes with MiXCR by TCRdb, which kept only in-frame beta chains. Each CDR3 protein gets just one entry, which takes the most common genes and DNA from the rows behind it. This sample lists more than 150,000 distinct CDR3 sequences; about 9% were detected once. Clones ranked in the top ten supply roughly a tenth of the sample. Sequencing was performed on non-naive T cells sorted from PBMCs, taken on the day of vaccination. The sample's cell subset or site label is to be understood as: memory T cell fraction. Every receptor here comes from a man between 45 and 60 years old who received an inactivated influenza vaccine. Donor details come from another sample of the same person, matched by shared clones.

The CDR3 region is CASSPPGLASYNEQFF. The CDR3 coding sequence is TGTGCCAGCAGTCCCCCGGGACTAGCCTCCTACAATGAGCAGTTCTTC. The rearrangement joins TRBV25-1 to TRBJ2-1, with 9 bases identical to TRBD2. The germline V gene has CDR1 MGHDK and CDR2 SYGVNS. The junction had 5 bases not matched to a gene; V was cut back by 5 bases and J by 0 bases. CDR3 size: 16 residues.

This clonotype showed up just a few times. The CDR3 region has the DNA TGTGCCAGCAGTCCGACGGGGACAAGTTCACCCCTCCACTTT. This translates into CASSPTGTSSPLHF. The chain links TRBV6-1 to TRBJ1-6; TRBD1 is a possible D gene (6 bases). The CDR3 has 14 residues. Germline CDR1 reads MNHNS; CDR2 reads SASEGT. The V end was cut by 5 bases, the J end by 9 bases, with 14 bases between.

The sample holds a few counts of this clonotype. CDR3 nucleotide sequence: TGCAGTGCTAGAAGCGGTGGGGGCTCAGTTTACGAGCAGTACTTC. Translation: CSARSGGGSVYEQYF. The chain couples TRBV20-1 to TRBJ2-7; tentative D call: TRBD1 (6 bases). The CDR3 is 15 residues long. Germline V gene sequence: CDR1 DFQATT, CDR2 SNEGSKA (reference sequence). Trimming removed 2 bases from V and 4 bases from J, with 18 bases in between.

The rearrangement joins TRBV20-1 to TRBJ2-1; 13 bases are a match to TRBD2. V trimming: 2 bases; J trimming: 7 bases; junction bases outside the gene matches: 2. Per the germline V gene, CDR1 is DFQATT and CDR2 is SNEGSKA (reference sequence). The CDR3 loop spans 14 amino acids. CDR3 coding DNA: TGCAGTGCTAGAACTAGCGGGAGGGAAAATGAGCAGTTCTTC. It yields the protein CSARTSGRENEQFF.

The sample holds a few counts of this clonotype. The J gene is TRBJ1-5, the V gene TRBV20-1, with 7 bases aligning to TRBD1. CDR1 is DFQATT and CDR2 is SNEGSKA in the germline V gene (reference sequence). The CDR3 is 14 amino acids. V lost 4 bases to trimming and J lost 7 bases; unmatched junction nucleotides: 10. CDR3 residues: CSAISEGARQPQHF. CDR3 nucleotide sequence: TGCAGTGCTATCAGTGAGGGGGCCAGACAGCCCCAGCATTTT.